The T cell receptor beta chain described here comes from a study of graft-versus-host responses after intestinal transplantation. Study-wide context: All recipients got anti-thymocyte globulin induction, then tacrolimus and steroids for roughly three years. Study-wide points: Levels of circulating GvH clones at their peak were associated with early post-transplant HvG declines. GvH clones occurred in recipient marrow; some first appeared in ileum or blood. Within the allografts of patients who had graft-donor T cell macrochimerism, graft-versus-host to host-versus-graft clonal ratios were high.

As regards this clone: Its matching antigen is unknown.

TCRdb keeps only in-frame clones here, not all; method: immunoSEQ multiplex PCR. The table has over 100,000 clones, around nine tenths seen once; the top ten hold under 0.3%. V was cut by 4 bases and J by 0 bases, with 17 bases left in between. The CDR3 is 16 residues long. CDR1 is SGHTS, CDR2 YDEGEE, per germline. The chain couples TRBV5-8 to TRBJ2-7; TRBD2 might be the D (6 bases). Sequenced here: unstimulated CD4+ T cells sorted from spleen or lymph node cells, sampled before transplant. The source of this sequence is a human donor who was the organ donor for an intestinal transplant. This CDR3 reads CASSLYKRASSYEQYF. The CDR3 nucleotides are TGTGCCAGCAGCCTATATAAGCGGGCTAGCTCCTACGAGCAGTACTTC.